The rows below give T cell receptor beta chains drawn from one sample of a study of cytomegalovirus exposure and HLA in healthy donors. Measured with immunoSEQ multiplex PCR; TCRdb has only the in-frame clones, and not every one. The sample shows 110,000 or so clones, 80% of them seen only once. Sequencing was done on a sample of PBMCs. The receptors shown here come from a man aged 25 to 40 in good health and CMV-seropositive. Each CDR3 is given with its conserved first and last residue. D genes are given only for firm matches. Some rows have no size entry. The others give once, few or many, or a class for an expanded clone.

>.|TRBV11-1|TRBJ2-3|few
CASSAVGGPPTDTQYF
TGTGCCAGCAGCGCGGTTGGAGGCCCGCCAACAGATACGCAGTATTTT
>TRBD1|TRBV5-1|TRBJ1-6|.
CASSRDRGNYNSPLHF
TGCGCCAGCAGCCGGGACAGGGGGAACTATAATTCACCCCTCCACTTT
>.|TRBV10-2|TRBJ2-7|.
CASSETGPYEQYF
TGCGCCAGCAGTGAAACAGGGCCTTACGAGCAGTACTTC
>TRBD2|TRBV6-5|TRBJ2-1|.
CASRDSGGANNEQFF
TGTGCCAGCAGGGATAGCGGGGGGGCCAACAATGAGCAGTTCTTC
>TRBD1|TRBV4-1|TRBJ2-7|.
CASSQVGRGGAAEQYF
TGCGCCAGCAGCCAAGTAGGTAGAGGGGGCGCGGCCGAGCAGTACTTC
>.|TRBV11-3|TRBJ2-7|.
CASSLSFRVWRYEQYF
TGTGCCAGCAGCCTAAGTTTCCGGGTGTGGAGGTACGAGCAGTACTTC
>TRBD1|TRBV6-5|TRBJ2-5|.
CASSRGQAQETQYF
TGTGCCAGCAGTCGGGGACAGGCTCAAGAGACCCAGTACTTC
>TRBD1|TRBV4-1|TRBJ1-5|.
CASRATGQNQPQHF
TGCGCCAGCAGAGCGACAGGGCAAAATCAGCCCCAGCATTTT
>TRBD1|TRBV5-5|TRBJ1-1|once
CASSLRQGVRTEAFF
TGTGCCAGCAGCTTGCGACAGGGGGTGAGGACTGAAGCTTTCTTT
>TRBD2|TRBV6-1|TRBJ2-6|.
CASSERGGSGANVLTF
TGTGCCAGCAGTGAGCGGGGGGGCTCTGGGGCCAACGTCCTGACTTTC
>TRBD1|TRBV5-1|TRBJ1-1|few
CASSLVARGALNTEAFF
TGCGCCAGCAGCTTGGTGGCCAGGGGGGCGCTGAACACTGAAGCTTTCTTT
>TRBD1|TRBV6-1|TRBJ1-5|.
CASSEARDRGLQPQHF
TGTGCCAGCAGTGAAGCTAGGGACAGGGGGCTTCAGCCCCAGCATTTT
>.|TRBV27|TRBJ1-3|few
CASSPLPVSGNTIYF
TGTGCCAGCTCCCCCCTGCCAGTCTCTGGAAACACCATATATTTT
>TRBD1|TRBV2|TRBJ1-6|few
CASSGDSHNSPLHF
TGTGCCAGCAGCGGGGACAGTCATAATTCACCCCTCCACTTT
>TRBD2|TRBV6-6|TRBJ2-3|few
CASRGGTDTQYF
TGTGCCAGTCGGGGGGGAACAGATACGCAGTATTTT
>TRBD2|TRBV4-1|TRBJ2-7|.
CASSQLLAGGSYEQYF
TGCGCCAGCAGCCAGCTGCTAGCGGGGGGTTCCTACGAGCAGTACTTC
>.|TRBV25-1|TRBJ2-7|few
CASSPVRSYEQYF
TGTGCCAGCAGTCCTGTGCGGAGTTACGAGCAGTACTTC
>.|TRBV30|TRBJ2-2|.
CAWSVLLTGELFF
TGTGCCTGGAGTGTACTTCTTACCGGGGAGCTGTTTTTT
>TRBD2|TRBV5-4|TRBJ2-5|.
CASSLGLAGVQETQYF
TGTGCCAGCAGCTTGGGACTAGCGGGGGTTCAAGAGACCCAGTACTTC
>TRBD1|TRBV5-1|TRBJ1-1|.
CASSTRQGMNTEAFF
TGCGCCAGCAGCACTCGACAGGGTATGAACACTGAAGCTTTCTTT
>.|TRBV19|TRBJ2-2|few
CASSPGRSTGELFF
TGTGCCAGCTCCCCAGGCAGGTCCACCGGGGAGCTGTTTTTT